A selection of T cell receptor beta chains follows, all from one sample in a study of cytomegalovirus exposure and HLA in healthy donors. Measured with immunoSEQ multiplex PCR; TCRdb has only the in-frame clones, and not every one. This table has fewer than 120,000 clones, around 90% appearing once. Sequenced input: PBMCs. Receptor source: a woman aged 18-29 years in good health and CMV-seronegative. The CDR3 runs from the conserved cysteine through the conserved F or W. Each record gives: D gene, CDR3 length, J gene, V gene, clone size, CDR3 protein, CDR3 DNA. A D gene is named only where the DNA matches it firmly. Clone size appears in some rows only: once, few, many, or a class for an expanded clone.

TRBD2 | 13 | TRBJ2-7 | TRBV6-5 | - | CASSSGRLYEQYF | TGTGCCAGCAGTTCCGGGAGGTTATACGAGCAGTACTTC
TRBD1 | 16 | TRBJ2-7 | TRBV5-5 | once | CASSLARGQGFYEQYF | TGTGCCAGCAGCTTGGCGCGGGGACAGGGGTTCTACGAGCAGTACTTC
TRBD1 | 15 | TRBJ2-7 | TRBV19 | - | CASSKTGQSSYEQYF | TGTGCCAGTAGCAAGACAGGGCAGAGCTCCTACGAGCAGTACTTC
- | 14 | TRBJ1-1 | TRBV7-9 | - | CASSLDRADTEAFF | TGTGCCAGCAGCTTGGACAGAGCTGACACTGAAGCTTTCTTT
TRBD1 | 14 | TRBJ1-2 | TRBV5-6 | - | CASSLRQGRGGYTF | TGTGCCAGCAGCCTAAGACAGGGCAGAGGTGGCTACACCTTC
- | 17 | TRBJ1-6 | TRBV4-3 | - | CASSQDVPGNKNSPLHF | TGCGCCAGCAGCCAAGATGTGCCCGGGAATAAGAATTCACCCCTCCACTTT
TRBD2 | 16 | TRBJ2-1 | TRBV7-6 | - | CASSRPGLAGGIEQFF | TGTGCCAGCAGCAGACCGGGACTAGCGGGGGGGATTGAGCAGTTCTTC
- | 15 | TRBJ1-3 | TRBV7-2 | - | CASSLGVVSGNTIYF | TGTGCCAGCAGCTTAGGAGTTGTCTCTGGAAACACCATATATTTT
TRBD2 | 16 | TRBJ2-7 | TRBV4-1 | once | CASSQEAGTSRYEQYF | TGCGCCAGCAGCCAAGAGGCCGGGACTAGCCGATACGAGCAGTACTTC
TRBD2 | 16 | TRBJ2-1 | TRBV29-1 | - | CSVTGLAGRLVDEQFF | TGCAGCGTTACCGGACTAGCGGGACGTTTGGTCGATGAGCAGTTCTTC
- | 15 | TRBJ2-5 | TRBV7-3 | - | CASSLTGLHQETQYF | TGTGCCAGCAGCCTCACGGGACTGCACCAAGAGACCCAGTACTTC
TRBD1 | 16 | TRBJ2-5 | TRBV5-1 | - | CASRTLFGTGEETQYF | TGCGCCAGCAGGACACTTTTTGGGACAGGGGAAGAGACCCAGTACTTC
- | 17 | TRBJ1-2 | TRBV6-1 | - | CASSENLVQAGDYGYTF | TGTGCCAGCAGTGAAAACCTAGTTCAGGCAGGGGATTATGGCTACACCTTC
TRBD2 | 17 | TRBJ2-1 | TRBV27 | - | CASSLSERGGFGHEQFF | TGTGCCAGCAGTTTATCGGAGCGGGGGGGGTTTGGGCATGAGCAGTTCTTC
- | 14 | TRBJ1-4 | TRBV6-5 | - | CASSYSGTNEKLFF | TGTGCCAGCAGTTACTCCGGGACTAATGAAAAACTGTTTTTT
- | 12 | TRBJ2-5 | TRBV6-5 | - | CASSSTRATQYF | TGTGCCAGCAGTAGTACCCGCGCGACCCAGTACTTC
- | 16 | TRBJ1-3 | TRBV4-3 | - | CASSQDWRGSGNTIYF | TGCGCCAGCAGCCAAGATTGGCGAGGCTCTGGAAACACCATATATTTT
- | 15 | TRBJ1-5 | TRBV7-2 | - | CASSLVQDSNQPQHF | TGTGCCAGCAGCTTAGTACAGGATAGCAATCAGCCCCAGCATTTT
TRBD1 | 15 | TRBJ2-7 | TRBV7-2 | once | CASSSGKGALHEQYF | TGTGCCAGCAGCTCCGGAAAGGGGGCGCTCCACGAGCAGTACTTC
TRBD1 | 18 | TRBJ1-4 | TRBV5-1 | - | CASSSTGTGISTNEKLFF | TGCGCCAGCAGCTCAACCGGGACAGGCATTTCAACTAATGAAAAACTGTTTTTT
- | 14 | TRBJ2-7 | TRBV7-2 | - | CASSLDSLSYEQYF | TGTGCCAGCAGCTTAGACAGCCTCTCCTACGAGCAGTACTTC
- | 13 | TRBJ2-3 | TRBV18 | - | CASSGAATDTQYF | TGTGCCAGCTCAGGGGCGGCAACAGATACGCAGTATTTT
- | 16 | TRBJ2-2 | TRBV7-9 | - | CASSFSKGVNTGELFF | TGTGCCAGCAGCTTTTCTAAGGGGGTGAACACCGGGGAGCTGTTTTTT
TRBD2 | 15 | TRBJ2-5 | TRBV6-1 | few | CASSALAGGHETQYF | TGTGCCAGCAGTGCCTTAGCGGGAGGGCATGAGACCCAGTACTTC
- | 14 | TRBJ2-1 | TRBV7-3 | - | CASSESPGLYEQFF | TGTGCCAGCAGCGAGAGCCCCGGTCTGTATGAGCAGTTCTTC
- | 11 | TRBJ2-7 | TRBV20-1 | - | CSARELYEQYF | TGCAGTGCTAGAGAACTCTACGAGCAGTACTTC
TRBD2 | 16 | TRBJ2-3 | TRBV5-1 | - | CASSVSGGGSTDTQYF | TGCGCCAGCAGCGTTAGCGGGGGGGGGAGCACAGATACGCAGTATTTT
- | 16 | TRBJ1-6 | TRBV6-1 | - | CASSEGASSYNSPLHF | TGTGCCAGCAGTGAAGGGGCCAGCTCCTATAATTCACCCCTCCACTTT
- | 11 | TRBJ1-1 | TRBV5-1 | - | CASGGDTEAFF | TGCGCCAGCGGAGGGGATACTGAAGCTTTCTTT
- | 13 | TRBJ1-5 | TRBV19 | few | CASGRYSNQPQHF | TGTGCTTCAGGGCGGTATAGCAATCAGCCCCAGCATTTT
- | 15 | TRBJ1-5 | TRBV28 | once | CASSLDITADQPQHF | TGTGCCAGCAGTTTAGATATAACCGCAGATCAGCCCCAGCATTTT
TRBD1 | 14 | TRBJ2-5 | TRBV6-5 | - | CASSVRGRVETQYF | TGTGCCAGCAGTGTCAGGGGGCGAGTCGAGACCCAGTACTTC
- | 12 | TRBJ1-2 | TRBV5-1 | - | CASSSTGYGYTF | TGCGCCAGCAGCTCGACGGGTTACGGCTACACCTTC
- | 11 | TRBJ1-6 | TRBV7-2 | - | CASSLNSPLHF | TGTGCCAGCAGCCTTAATTCACCCCTCCACTTT
- | 12 | TRBJ1-3 | TRBV11-2 | few | CASSLQGNTIYF | TGTGCCAGCAGCTTACAGGGAAACACCATATATTTT
- | 14 | TRBJ1-3 | TRBV7-9 | few | CASVAATSGNTIYF | TGTGCCAGCGTGGCGGCCACCTCTGGAAACACCATATATTTT
TRBD1 | 13 | TRBJ2-1 | TRBV5-6 | once | CASRVTGGSEQFF | TGTGCCAGCAGGGTGACAGGGGGCAGTGAGCAGTTCTTC
- | 14 | TRBJ1-1 | TRBV6-5 | - | CASSYVSENTEAFF | TGTGCCAGCAGTTACGTCTCAGAGAACACTGAAGCTTTCTTT
TRBD2 | 15 | TRBJ2-1 | TRBV5-4 | - | CASSSSGGAVNEQFF | TGTGCCAGCAGTTCTAGCGGGGGGGCCGTTAATGAGCAGTTCTTC
TRBD2 | 16 | TRBJ2-3 | TRBV19 | - | CASSIPLAGGLDTQYF | TGTGCCAGTAGTATACCTCTCGCGGGAGGGCTAGATACGCAGTATTTT
TRBD1 | 17 | TRBJ2-3 | TRBV15 | once | CATSRVWDRLGTDTQYF | TGTGCCACCAGCAGAGTCTGGGACAGGTTGGGCACAGATACGCAGTATTTT
TRBD1 | 15 | TRBJ2-7 | TRBV2 | - | CASSGGDRGTYEQYF | TGTGCCAGCAGCGGCGGGGACAGGGGGACCTACGAGCAGTACTTC
- | 11 | TRBJ1-1 | TRBV7-6 | - | CASSLGGRAFF | TGTGCCAGCAGCTTGGGGGGGAGGGCTTTCTTT
- | 14 | TRBJ2-2 | TRBV19 | - | CATGTHQNTGELFF | TGTGCCACCGGGACTCATCAGAACACCGGGGAGCTGTTTTTT
- | 14 | TRBJ2-7 | TRBV2 | - | CASLDRQNSYEQYF | TGTGCCAGCCTCGACAGACAGAACTCCTACGAGCAGTACTTC
- | 12 | TRBJ1-1 | TRBV29-1 | - | CSVHRARWDAFF | TGCAGCGTACACAGGGCTCGTTGGGACGCTTTCTTT
TRBD2 | 16 | TRBJ2-1 | TRBV2 | - | CASGLAGMGLYNEQFF | TGTGCCAGCGGTCTAGCGGGAATGGGTTTGTACAATGAGCAGTTCTTC
- | 16 | TRBJ2-3 | TRBV10-3 | - | CAISEGEDTFTDTQYF | TGTGCCATCAGTGAAGGAGAGGACACGTTCACAGATACGCAGTATTTT
- | 14 | TRBJ1-2 | TRBV19 | - | CASSIGQLFYGYTF | TGTGCCAGTAGCATTGGACAGCTCTTCTATGGCTACACCTTC
- | 15 | TRBJ1-5 | TRBV11-2 | - | CASSLSSGTYQPQHF | TGTGCCAGCAGCTTGAGTTCGGGAACCTATCAGCCCCAGCATTTT
- | 14 | TRBJ1-6 | TRBV5-5 | few | CASSASGPNSPLHF | TGTGCCAGCAGCGCCAGTGGCCCCAATTCACCCCTCCACTTT
TRBD2 | 14 | TRBJ2-5 | TRBV6-5 | - | CASRVPGLQETQYF | TGTGCCAGCAGAGTGCCGGGACTACAAGAGACCCAGTACTTC
- | 19 | TRBJ1-4 | TRBV4-1 | - | CASSQSVVVNGDLNEKLFF | TGCGCCAGCAGCCAGTCAGTTGTGGTTAACGGAGACCTTAATGAAAAACTGTTTTTT
- | 14 | TRBJ2-7 | TRBV19 | - | CASSIGGVSYEQYF | TGTGCCAGTAGTATAGGCGGAGTATCCTACGAGCAGTACTTC
TRBD1 | 14 | TRBJ2-7 | TRBV7-8 | few | CASSGAGTDYEQYF | TGTGCCAGCAGCGGGGCCGGGACAGACTACGAGCAGTACTTC
- | 15 | TRBJ1-1 | TRBV28 | - | CASSMGGHGNTEAFF | TGTGCCAGCAGCATGGGGGGGCATGGTAACACTGAAGCTTTCTTT
- | 14 | TRBJ1-2 | TRBV28 | - | CASSFSPSNYGYTF | TGTGCCAGCAGTTTTAGCCCTTCTAACTATGGCTACACCTTC